These T cell receptor beta chains were read from a single sample in a study of OX40 agonist ivuxolimab in advanced cancers. Clones were sequenced by immunoSEQ multiplex PCR, and TCRdb holds only the in-frame ones, with some missing. The table lists some 50,000 clones, about 76% of them singletons, with approximately 5.8% in the top ten. The sample in question was CD4+ or CD8+ T cells sorted from blood, obtained in a trial of the OX40 agonist ivuxolimab. The source is an adult with an advanced solid tumor such as melanoma, head and neck, liver or kidney cancer. The CDR3 runs from the conserved cysteine through the conserved F or W. The D gene is left open where the match is weak. Expanded clones are given a class, and other clones once, few, many or no size at all.

j_call: TRBJ2-1
d_call: TRBD2
clone_size: .
v_call: TRBV2
cdr3_nt: TGTGCCAGCAGGGGACTACCAAACTACAATGAGCAGTTCTTC
cdr3_aa: CASRGLPNYNEQFF

j_call: TRBJ2-3
d_call: TRBD1
clone_size: .
v_call: TRBV7-9
cdr3_nt: TGTGCCAGCAGCCCTACCCTGGGGACAGAGAGCACAGATACGCAGTATTTT
cdr3_aa: CASSPTLGTESTDTQYF

j_call: TRBJ1-1
d_call: .
clone_size: .
v_call: TRBV28
cdr3_nt: TGTGCCAGCAGTTTATCATCAGGCTTGAACACTGAAGCTTTCTTT
cdr3_aa: CASSLSSGLNTEAFF

j_call: TRBJ2-2
d_call: .
clone_size: .
v_call: TRBV10-2
cdr3_nt: TGCGCCAGCTCCGAGGGGCCGGGGTCGAACACCGGGGAGCTGTTTTTT
cdr3_aa: CASSEGPGSNTGELFF

j_call: TRBJ1-2
d_call: .
clone_size: .
v_call: TRBV27
cdr3_nt: TGTGCCAGCAGTTTAGACTCCGTCGGCTATGGCTACACCTTC
cdr3_aa: CASSLDSVGYGYTF

j_call: TRBJ1-1
d_call: TRBD1
clone_size: once
v_call: TRBV15
cdr3_nt: TGTGCCACCAGCAGAGATCTAGGGACAGTGAACACTGAAGCTTTCTTT
cdr3_aa: CATSRDLGTVNTEAFF

j_call: TRBJ1-2
d_call: TRBD1
clone_size: .
v_call: TRBV19
cdr3_nt: TGTGCCAGTAGTATAATGGGGACAGACTATGGCTACACCTTC
cdr3_aa: CASSIMGTDYGYTF

j_call: TRBJ1-6
d_call: .
clone_size: .
v_call: TRBV19
cdr3_nt: TGTGCCAGTGGGTACAGGGACTATAATTCACCCCTCCACTTT
cdr3_aa: CASGYRDYNSPLHF

j_call: TRBJ2-3
d_call: .
clone_size: .
v_call: TRBV29-1
cdr3_nt: TGCAGCGTTGAGAGGGTTACTAGCACAGATACGCAGTATTTT
cdr3_aa: CSVERVTSTDTQYF

j_call: TRBJ1-2
d_call: .
clone_size: .
v_call: TRBV6-5
cdr3_nt: TGTGCCAGCAGTTACGGGAAAGGCGGCTACACCTTC
cdr3_aa: CASSYGKGGYTF

j_call: TRBJ1-5
d_call: TRBD1
clone_size: medium-sized
v_call: TRBV2
cdr3_nt: TGTGCCAGCAGTCCCGACAGGGGGGGTTATCAGCCCCAGCATTTT
cdr3_aa: CASSPDRGGYQPQHF

j_call: TRBJ2-1
d_call: TRBD2
clone_size: .
v_call: TRBV27
cdr3_nt: TGTGCCAGCAGTTTTGGGGGGGGAAATGAGCAGTTCTTC
cdr3_aa: CASSFGGGNEQFF

j_call: TRBJ2-5
d_call: .
clone_size: once
v_call: TRBV11-2
cdr3_nt: TGTGCCAGCAGCTTAAAGACGGCGAACCAAGAGACCCAGTACTTC
cdr3_aa: CASSLKTANQETQYF

j_call: TRBJ2-5
d_call: .
clone_size: .
v_call: TRBV6-6
cdr3_nt: TGTGCCAGCAGTTACGACTCGGGGGGCACCCAAGAGACCCAGTACTTC
cdr3_aa: CASSYDSGGTQETQYF

j_call: TRBJ1-3
d_call: .
clone_size: .
v_call: TRBV7-8
cdr3_nt: TGTGCCAGCAGCTCCTTTGAAGGAAACACCATATATTTT
cdr3_aa: CASSSFEGNTIYF

j_call: TRBJ1-1
d_call: .
clone_size: .
v_call: TRBV6-6
cdr3_nt: TGTGCCAGTAGGAGGGGGGTAAACACTGAAGCTTTCTTT
cdr3_aa: CASRRGVNTEAFF

j_call: TRBJ1-1
d_call: .
clone_size: .
v_call: TRBV6-5
cdr3_nt: TGTGCCAGCAGTTGGACAGCTTTGAACACTGAAGCTTTCTTT
cdr3_aa: CASSWTALNTEAFF

j_call: TRBJ1-2
d_call: .
clone_size: few
v_call: TRBV27
cdr3_nt: TGTGCCAGCAGTTTCGACAGCAACTATGGCTACACCTTC
cdr3_aa: CASSFDSNYGYTF

j_call: TRBJ2-1
d_call: TRBD2
clone_size: .
v_call: TRBV19
cdr3_nt: TGTGCCAGTAGTATGCTAGCGGGGGACAATGAGCAGTTCTTC
cdr3_aa: CASSMLAGDNEQFF

j_call: TRBJ1-1
d_call: .
clone_size: .
v_call: TRBV5-4
cdr3_nt: TGTGCCAGCAGCTTCGGGGAGTCATGGACAGAAGCTTTCTTT
cdr3_aa: CASSFGESWTEAFF

j_call: TRBJ1-2
d_call: TRBD1
clone_size: .
v_call: TRBV27
cdr3_nt: TGTGCCAGCAGTTTCGGGACAGGGGACGGCTACACCTTC
cdr3_aa: CASSFGTGDGYTF

j_call: TRBJ1-2
d_call: .
clone_size: .
v_call: TRBV10-3
cdr3_nt: TGTGCCATCAGTGAGTCGGGTGGGGCGGGAGTCTACACCTTC
cdr3_aa: CAISESGGAGVYTF

j_call: TRBJ2-7
d_call: .
clone_size: .
v_call: TRBV9
cdr3_nt: TGTGCCAGCAGCCCCGGGACCCTACCCTACGAGCAGTACTTC
cdr3_aa: CASSPGTLPYEQYF

j_call: TRBJ2-7
d_call: .
clone_size: .
v_call: TRBV7-2
cdr3_nt: TGTGCCAGCAGCTTAGCGGACCAGAACCCTTACGAGCAGTACTTC
cdr3_aa: CASSLADQNPYEQYF

j_call: TRBJ1-1
d_call: .
clone_size: .
v_call: TRBV6-5
cdr3_nt: TGTGCCAGCGTACAGTTGTTGAACACTGAAGCTTTCTTT
cdr3_aa: CASVQLLNTEAFF

j_call: TRBJ2-3
d_call: TRBD2
clone_size: .
v_call: TRBV9
cdr3_nt: TGTGCCAGCAGCGTCGGGGGGACAGATACGCAGTATTTT
cdr3_aa: CASSVGGTDTQYF

j_call: TRBJ1-4
d_call: .
clone_size: .
v_call: TRBV11-2
cdr3_nt: TGTGCCAGCAGCTTAGGATTTGAAAAACTGTTTTTT
cdr3_aa: CASSLGFEKLFF